The 20 T cell receptor beta chains below were found in one sample sequenced in a study of identical twins. TCRdb re-called the 5' RACE reads with MiXCR, one entry per CDR3 protein. The repertoire includes under 800,000 distinct CDR3 sequences, over 20% of them detected once, and about 4.3% sits in the top ten. The same data also went into a second study, on T cells expressing NK-cell markers.

Material: PBMCs. These receptors were collected from a woman aged 18-30 years in good health.

This sequence joins TRBV20-1 and TRBJ2-1, with 7 bases matching TRBD2. Trimming cost V 0 bases and J 7 bases; bases outside gene matches: 9. CDR3 length equals 15 residues. Germline assignment: CDR1 DFQATT and CDR2 SNEGSKA (reference sequence). Here the CDR3 reads CSARDAAGEGNEQFF. The CDR3 DNA follows: TGCAGTGCTAGAGATGCGGCGGGAGAGGGGAATGAGCAGTTCTTC.

This chain connects TRBV6-2 or TRBV6-3 to TRBJ2-1, with D possibly being TRBD1 (7 bases). Between the trimmed V and J ends, which lost 5 bases and 1 base, there was a span of 15 bases. Germline assignment: CDR1 MNHEY and CDR2 SVGEGT. This CDR3 region has 16 residues. CDR3 loop: CASSDKTGRSYNEQFF. CDR3 DNA sequence: TGTGCCAGCAGTGACAAGACAGGGAGGTCCTACAATGAGCAGTTCTTC.

This clonotype occurred a few times. The chain employs TRBV3-1 and TRBJ2-3; 9 bases align to TRBD2. The trim removed 3 bases at V and 1 base at J, leaving 2 bases unmatched. The CDR3 consists of 15 residues. CDR1 and CDR2 from the germline V gene are LGHDT and YNNKEL (reference sequence). CDR3 in amino acids: CASSHPSGGTDTQYF. In DNA form, the CDR3 reads TGTGCCAGCAGCCATCCTAGCGGGGGCACAGATACGCAGTATTTT.

This chain joins TRBV11-3 and TRBJ2-2; 7 bases map to TRBD1. This CDR3 spans 14 amino acids. Germline V gives CDR1 SGHNT, CDR2 YENEEA. The J segment lost 6 bases and the V segment lost 3 bases, leaving 4 bases of the junction unmatched. The CDR3 protein is CASSFGQAAGELFF. DNA for the CDR3: TGTGCCAGCAGCTTTGGACAGGCTGCCGGGGAGCTGTTTTTT.

The chain has TRBV5-1 and TRBJ2-7, with D tentatively TRBD1 or TRBD2 (5 bases each). The length of the CDR3 is 15 residues. V lost 0 bases to trimming and J lost 1 base, with 11 bases between them. Germline assignment: CDR1 SGHRS and CDR2 YFSETQ. The CDR3 sequence is CASSLDGAPSYEQYF. The CDR3 bases are TGCGCCAGCAGCTTGGACGGGGCCCCTTCCTACGAGCAGTACTTC.

The gene calls are TRBV7-9 and TRBJ2-1, with a possible D match to TRBD2 (5 bases). CDR1 and CDR2 (germline): SEHNR, FQNEAQ (reference sequence). With 5 bases removed from V and 5 bases from J, the gap between germline ends came to 13 bases. This CDR3 is built from 14 residues. This chain's CDR3 is CASSPAAAHNEQFF. The CDR3 DNA reads TGTGCCAGCAGCCCCGCAGCGGCTCACAATGAGCAGTTCTTC.

This chain links TRBV23-1 with TRBJ1-5, with no clear D. TRBV23-1 is given ORF status, its function remaining uncertain. Trimming took 4 bases from V and 2 from J, leaving 18 bases between them. CDR3 length: 17 amino acids. In DNA, the CDR3 is TGCGCCAGCAGTCGCCACGTACCCGACCACGGCAATCAGCCCCAGCATTTT. This encodes CASSRHVPDHGNQPQHF.

This clonotype was seen a handful of times. In nucleotides, the CDR3 is TGTGCCAGCAGTCTAAAGGGTAGCGTCTCCTACAATGAGCAGTTCTTC. Protein product: CASSLKGSVSYNEQFF. The chain employs TRBV7-3 and TRBJ2-1; TRBD2 might be the D (5 bases). The V gene lost 6 bases and the J gene lost 0 bases, with 15 bases spanning the gap. In germline, CDR1 is SGHTA, CDR2 FQGTGA. The CDR3 covers 16 residues.

V gene TRBV12-3 or TRBV12-4 combines with J gene TRBJ1-1; 9 nucleotides align to TRBD1. The V gene end was trimmed by 6 bases and the J gene end by 7 bases; junction bases not matched to a gene: 9. This CDR3 has 14 residues. The CDR3 coding sequence is TGTGCCAGCAGGGGCTCGGGACAGGGTAATGAAGCTTTCTTT. Encoded protein: CASRGSGQGNEAFF.

This chain joins TRBV14 and TRBJ2-5, with D maybe TRBD1 (5 bases). V lost 2 bases and J 10 bases, leaving 14 bases between the germline ends. This CDR3 region has 13 residues. Germline CDR1 and CDR2: SGHDN and FVKESK. The CDR3 region has the DNA TGTGCCAGCAGCCAACCCAGGGCAGGGATCCAGTACTTC. Translation: CASSQPRAGIQYF.

The V call is TRBV20-1, the J call TRBJ2-2; no clear D. Germline V gene lookup returns CDR1 DFQATT and CDR2 SNEGSKA (reference sequence). Trimming removed 0 bases from V and 1 base from J, with 12 bases in between. CDR3 length: 16 residues. This CDR3 reads CSARDPRPVNTGELFF. CDR3 sequence (DNA): TGCAGTGCTAGAGATCCTAGGCCGGTGAACACCGGGGAGCTGTTTTTT.

This clonotype was observed a few times. J is TRBJ2-7 and V is TRBV20-1; D not certain. This CDR3 spans 13 amino acids. Deletions cut 6 bases from V and 3 bases from J, with 15 bases between. Germline V gene sequence: CDR1 DFQATT, CDR2 SNEGSKA (reference sequence). The CDR3 DNA is TGCAGTGCCCAGTCAACCCCACGCTACGAGCAGTACTTC. It specifies CSAQSTPRYEQYF.

The V and J genes are TRBV3-1 and TRBJ2-7; maybe TRBD1 (6 bases). V lost 7 bases, J lost 7 bases, and 26 bases lay in between. The CDR3 has 16 amino acids. Germline loops: CDR1 LGHDT, CDR2 YNNKEL (reference sequence). Here the CDR3 reads CASTPQGYRDVREQYF. The CDR3 bases are TGTGCCAGCACCCCCCAAGGGTACAGGGACGTGAGGGAGCAGTACTTC.

This clonotype was seen a handful of times. The chain carries TRBV29-1 and TRBJ2-3; D ambiguous. Germline CDR1 SQVTM, CDR2 ANQGSEA. V was shortened by 8 bases and J by 2 bases, with 20 bases between the two germline ends. This CDR3 region has 15 residues. The CDR3 reads CSSPFPGSNTDTQYF. The CDR3 DNA sequence: TGCAGCTCCCCGTTTCCAGGTTCCAACACAGATACGCAGTATTTT.

The chain combines TRBV12-3 or TRBV12-4 with TRBJ1-1; weak D call: TRBD1 (6 bases). This CDR3 region has 14 residues. Trimming took off 5 bases at V and 4 bases at J, with 14 bases between the two ends. The CDR3 DNA reads TGTGCCAGCAGTCTACAGGGAGTCCTCACTGAAGCTTTCTTT. Translation: CASSLQGVLTEAFF.

The gene calls are TRBV14 and TRBJ2-7; D is possibly TRBD2 (5 bases). V was pared by 8 bases and J by 3 bases, with 17 bases between. The CDR3 loop spans 14 amino acids. Germline assignment: CDR1 SGHDN and CDR2 FVKESK. CDR3 coding DNA: TGTGCCAGCGCCCTCGGGATGGGTTACTACGAGCAGTACTTC. Protein sequence: CASALGMGYYEQYF.

This clonotype was found many times. The V call is TRBV29-1, the J call TRBJ2-1; 8 bases are a match to TRBD2. The junction had 7 bases not matched to a gene; V was cut back by 3 bases and J by 0 bases. The CDR3 runs 16 residues. Germline V gene sequence: CDR1 SQVTM, CDR2 ANQGSEA. CDR3 residues: CSVEFSLAGSYNEQFF. CDR3 nucleotides: TGCAGCGTTGAGTTTAGTCTAGCGGGCTCCTACAATGAGCAGTTCTTC.

This clonotype appeared a few times. V gene TRBV20-1 combines with J gene TRBJ2-1; D possibly corresponds to TRBD2 (6 bases). This CDR3 has 11 residues. From germline, CDR1 is DFQATT and CDR2 SNEGSKA (reference sequence). The CDR3 DNA follows: TGCAGCTACGGGGGCTACAATGAGCAGTTCTTC. This encodes CSYGGYNEQFF.

This clonotype has a handful of counts. This chain connects TRBV20-1 to TRBJ2-3; no definite D call. Between the trimmed V and J ends, which lost 5 bases and 2 bases, there was a span of 11 bases. The CDR3 spans 13 residues. The germline CDR1 and CDR2 sequences are DFQATT and SNEGSKA (reference sequence). CDR3 coding DNA: TGCAGTGCTCCTACTTCGAACACAGATACGCAGTATTTT. Protein sequence: CSAPTSNTDTQYF.

The chain uses TRBV5-1 and TRBJ2-1; TRBD1 matches at 7 bases. The V gene's germline CDR1 is SGHRS and CDR2 YFSETQ. The CDR3 totals 14 residues. Germline trimming cut 6 bases from V and 4 bases from J; bases unmatched to any gene: 7. The CDR3 sequence: CASTPGGWYNEQFF. The CDR3 bases are TGCGCCAGCACCCCAGGGGGATGGTACAATGAGCAGTTCTTC.